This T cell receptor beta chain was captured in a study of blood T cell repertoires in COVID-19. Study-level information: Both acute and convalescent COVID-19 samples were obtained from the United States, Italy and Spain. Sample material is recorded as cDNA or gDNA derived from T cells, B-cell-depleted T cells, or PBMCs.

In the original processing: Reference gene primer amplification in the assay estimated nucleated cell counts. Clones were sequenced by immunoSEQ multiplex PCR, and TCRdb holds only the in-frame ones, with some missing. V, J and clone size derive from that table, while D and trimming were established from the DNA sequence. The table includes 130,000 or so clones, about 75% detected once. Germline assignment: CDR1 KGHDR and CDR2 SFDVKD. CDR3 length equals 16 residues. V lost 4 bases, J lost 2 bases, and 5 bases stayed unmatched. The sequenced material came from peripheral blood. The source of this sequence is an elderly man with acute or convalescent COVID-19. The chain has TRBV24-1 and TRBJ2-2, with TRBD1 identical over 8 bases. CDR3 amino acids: CATSDSTGANTGELFF. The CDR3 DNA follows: TGTGCCACCAGTGACTCGACAGGGGCTAACACCGGGGAGCTGTTTTTT.